This passage covers 9 T cell receptor beta chains from one sample sequenced in a study of T cells in Graves' hyperthyroidism and ophthalmopathy. Amplification yielded TCR beta CDR3 regions, with RNA transcripts as the source. The primer set for the first-round RT-PCR of the TCR CDR3 was HTBI. Each CDR3 protein is one row after TCRdb ran MiXCR on the multiplex PCR reads. This table holds roughly 800,000 distinct CDR3 sequences, about 38% found once. The sequenced sample was blood. The receptor set was obtained from a man between 18 and 29 years old with Graves' hyperthyroidism.

This clonotype has a handful of counts. This chain uses TRBV12-3 or TRBV12-4 with TRBJ2-7; D gene unclear. The V gene lost 6 bases and the J gene lost 6 bases, with 12 bases spanning the gap. The CDR3 length is 12 residues. The CDR3 sequence: CASSQRATEQYF. The CDR3 DNA reads as TGTGCCAGCAGCCAAAGAGCGACCGAGCAGTACTTC.

As for this clonotype: A single base separates this from a much larger clone, so it may be a read error. CDR3 region: CASSLVPGPGYEQYF. In DNA, the CDR3 is TGTGCCAGCAGCTTAGTCCCAGGTCCCGGCTACGAGCAGTACTTC. The chain joins TRBV7-6 to TRBJ2-7; D is unclear. Germline CDR1 is SGHVS and CDR2 is FNYEAQ. There are 15 residues in the CDR3. V lost 1 base to trimming and J lost 3 bases, with 13 bases between them.

This clonotype was seen a few times. The chain is built from TRBV13 and TRBJ1-1; D is unclear. The ends were cut back, 4 bases at V and 8 bases at J, with 11 bases in the middle. This CDR3 region has 12 residues. From germline, CDR1 is PRHDT and CDR2 FYEKMQ (reference sequence). This chain's CDR3 is CASSSRREEAFF. CDR3 bases: TGTGCCAGCAGCTCCCGCCGGGAGGAAGCTTTCTTT.

This clonotype was counted at least ten times. The chain combines TRBV29-1 with TRBJ1-1, with 7 bases aligning to TRBD1. Germline V gene data show CDR1 as SQVTM and CDR2 as ANQGSEA. V lost 8 bases, J lost 4 bases, and 7 bases stayed unmatched. The CDR3 sequence is 12 residues long. The CDR3 nucleotides are TGCAGCTTCGGCAGGGGGGGCACTGAAGCTTTCTTT. This sequence encodes CSFGRGGTEAFF.

The chain links TRBV19 to TRBJ1-1; 8 bases are a match to TRBD1. Looked up from germline, CDR1 is LNHDA and CDR2 is SQIVND (reference sequence). The CDR3 is made up of 17 amino acids. Trimming removed 4 bases from V and 3 bases from J; junction bases left unmatched: 13. CDR3 loop: CASSTTPRQGRYTEAFF. CDR3 sequence (DNA): TGTGCCAGTAGTACCACTCCTCGACAGGGGAGATACACTGAAGCTTTCTTT.

J is TRBJ2-6 and V is TRBV6-1; the D gene could be TRBD1 or TRBD2 (5 bases each). V gave up 6 bases and J gave up 0 bases, with 12 bases separating them. CDR1 is MNHNS and CDR2 is SASEGT in the germline V gene. The CDR3 has 16 amino acids. Here the CDR3 reads CASRMGTYSGANVLTF. The CDR3 region has the DNA TGTGCCAGCAGGATGGGGACCTACTCTGGGGCCAACGTCCTGACTTTC.

This clonotype was seen many times. The chain recombines TRBV7-9 with TRBJ2-7; perhaps TRBD1 as D (6 bases). Trimming took 7 bases from V and 6 from J, leaving 13 bases between them. The germline CDR1 and CDR2 sequences are SEHNR and FQNEAQ (reference sequence). The CDR3 totals 12 residues. CDR3 residues: CASTIRDTEQYF. The CDR3 nucleotides are TGTGCCAGCACCATCCGGGACACCGAGCAGTACTTC.

This chain uses TRBV5-1 with TRBJ1-1; unclear D gene. V was clipped by 0 bases and J by 1 base, with 10 bases between them. The length of the CDR3 is 15 residues. From germline, CDR1 is SGHRS and CDR2 YFSETQ. This CDR3 reads CASSLGRARNTEAFF. The DNA for the CDR3 is TGCGCCAGCAGCTTGGGAAGGGCGCGGAACACTGAAGCTTTCTTT.

Notes on this clonotype: Sequence at one end of the junction differs from germline and may be a read error. The chain joins TRBV7-9 to TRBJ2-7; TRBD2 is a possible D gene (7 bases). The CDR3 spans 15 residues. Germline CDR1 SEHNR, CDR2 FQNEAQ (reference sequence). The CDR3 protein is CANSQELLGGQERYF. The CDR3 DNA reads TGTGCCAACAGCCAAGAATTGCTGGGGGGGCAGGAGCGGTACTTC.